The next 8 T cell receptor beta chains were all read from a single sample in a study of blood T cell repertoires in COVID-19. Profiling relied on immunoSEQ multiplex PCR, and the TCRdb table lists in-frame clones only, not all of them. The repertoire consists of 350,000 to 450,000 clones, with roughly 88% occurring once and the leading ten covering 1.4%. The source material was PBMCs or T cells enriched from blood (not recorded which). The receptors were gathered from a woman under 30 who had been exposed to COVID-19.

The chain carries TRBV12-3 or TRBV12-4 and TRBJ1-3; no definite D call. The CDR3 is made up of 12 amino acids. Trimming pared 8 bases from V and 5 bases from J, leaving 10 bases between. The CDR3: CASGEIRNTIYF. DNA for the CDR3: TGTGCCAGCGGGGAGATACGAAACACCATATATTTT.

In the case of this clone: Sequence at one end of the junction differs from germline and may be a read error. The chain couples TRBV7-9 to TRBJ1-1; TRBD1 agrees at 7 bases. In germline, CDR1 is SEHNR, CDR2 FQNEAQ (reference sequence). The CDR3 sequence is 14 residues long. The CDR3 DNA reads as TGTGCCAGCAGCTTACTCGGGACAGCCGACTATCCCTTATTT. Translation: CASSLLGTADYPLF. Together with reference TRBV7-9 and TRBJ1-1, the CDR3 gives the full variable domain: DTGVSQNPRHKITKRGQNVTFRCDPISEHNRLYWYRQTLGQGPEFLTYFQNEAQLEKSRLLSDRFSAERPKGSFSTLEIQRTEQGDSAMYLCASSLLGTADYPLFGQGTRLTVV.

This chain uses TRBV3-1 (or the pseudogene TRBV3-2) with TRBJ2-3; a possible D gene is TRBD1 (5 bases). This CDR3 has 13 amino acids. Between the trimmed V and J ends, which lost 6 bases and 7 bases, there was a span of 14 bases. Per the germline V gene, CDR1 is LGHDT and CDR2 is YNNKEL (reference sequence). Here the CDR3 reads CASRMGPEYTQYF. In DNA, the CDR3 is TGTGCCAGCAGGATGGGGCCGGAATATACGCAGTATTTT.

This chain uses TRBV28 with TRBJ1-1; tentatively, D is TRBD1 (5 bases). The CDR3 is 10 amino acids. V was clipped by 10 bases and J by 11 bases, with 14 bases between them. Looked up from germline, CDR1 is MDHEN and CDR2 is SYDVKM. CDR3 in amino acids: CATHLRAAFF. CDR3 DNA: TGTGCCACACACCTCAGGGCGGCTTTCTTT. Full variable domain (rest looked up from reference TRBV28 and TRBJ1-1): DVKVTQSSRYLVKRTGEKVFLECVQDMDHENMFWYRQDPGLGLRLIYFSYDVKMKEKGDIPEGYSVSREKKERFSLILESASTNQTSMYLCATHLRAAFFGQGTRLTVV.

This chain connects TRBV4-2 to TRBJ2-7; 7 nucleotides match TRBD1. This CDR3 is 14 amino acids long. V lost 4 bases to trimming and J lost 3 bases; unmatched junction nucleotides: 6. Germline CDR1 LGHNA, CDR2 YNFKEQ. CDR3 DNA: TGTGCCAGCAGCCTGGGACAGATCAACTACGAGCAGTACTTC. Translation gives CASSLGQINYEQYF.

The rearrangement uses TRBV19 and TRBJ2-7, with a tentative D call TRBD1 (6 bases). Trimming cost V 3 bases and J 2 bases, with 20 bases left between them. The length of the CDR3 is 17 residues. From germline, CDR1 is LNHDA and CDR2 SQIVND (reference sequence). DNA of the CDR3: TGTGCCAGTAGTATGAACCAGAAGGGGGAATGGACCTACGAGCAGTACTTC. This gives the protein CASSMNQKGEWTYEQYF. Full variable domain (outside the CDR3, taken from reference TRBV19 and TRBJ2-7): DGGITQSPKYLFRKEGQNVTLSCEQNLNHDAMYWYRQDPGQGLRLIYYSQIVNDFQKGDIAEGYSVSREKKESFPLTVTSAQKNPTAFYLCASSMNQKGEWTYEQYFGPGTRLTVT.

V gene TRBV15 combines with J gene TRBJ2-7; 12 bases align to TRBD2. The CDR3 length is 15 residues. Looked up from germline, CDR1 is LNHNV and CDR2 is YYDKDF (reference sequence). Trimming at V came to 1 base and at J to 5 bases, leaving 3 bases not matched to a gene. For the CDR3, the DNA is TGTGCCACCAGCAGAGGACTAGCGGGAGATAACGAGCAGTACTTC. Translated: CATSRGLAGDNEQYF. The full variable domain, completed using reference TRBV15 and TRBJ2-7, is DAMVIQNPRYQVTQFGKPVTLSCSQTLNHNVMYWYQQKSSQAPKLLFHYYDKDFNNEADTPDNFQSRRPNTSFCFLDIRSPGLGDTAMYLCATSRGLAGDNEQYFGPGTRLTVT.

The chain joins TRBV3-1 (or the pseudogene TRBV3-2) to TRBJ2-1; weak D call: TRBD1 (5 bases). CDR1 is LGHDT, CDR2 YNNKEL, per germline (reference sequence). This CDR3 spans 15 amino acids. V was pared by 0 bases and J by 4 bases, with 10 bases between. The CDR3 DNA follows: TGTGCCAGCAGCCAAGATCGTGACAGTTACAATGAGCAGTTCTTC. Its protein product is CASSQDRDSYNEQFF.